These T cell receptor beta chains were read from a single sample in a study of cytomegalovirus exposure and HLA in healthy donors. Some clones are missing from TCRdb's copy, which holds only in-frame ones; the method was immunoSEQ multiplex PCR. The table lists roughly 110,000 clones. Specimen: PBMCs. The receptors were gathered from a man aged 40-50 years in good health and CMV-seropositive. The CDR3 runs from the conserved cysteine through the conserved F or W. The D gene is left open where the match is weak.

D gene: -; J gene: TRBJ2-3; V gene: TRBV7-2; CDR3 DNA: TGTGCCAGCAACCTTAGGATCGGGACAGATACGCAGTATTTT; CDR3 protein: CASNLRIGTDTQYF
D gene: -; J gene: TRBJ2-1; V gene: TRBV12-5; CDR3 DNA: TGTGCTAGTCAAGACGGGAGCTCCTACAATGAGCAGTTCTTC; CDR3 protein: CASQDGSSYNEQFF
D gene: -; J gene: TRBJ1-1; V gene: TRBV29-1; CDR3 DNA: TGCAGCTCTAAGAAGTCAGGGAAGAACACTGAAGCTTTCTTT; CDR3 protein: CSSKKSGKNTEAFF
D gene: TRBD1; J gene: TRBJ2-2; V gene: TRBV11-1; CDR3 DNA: TGTGCCAGCAGCTTAGGAGAGGACAGGGTCACCGGGGAGCTGTTTTTT; CDR3 protein: CASSLGEDRVTGELFF
D gene: TRBD1; J gene: TRBJ2-5; V gene: TRBV5-1; CDR3 DNA: TGCGCCAGCAGCTTCTCAGACAGGGGCCAAGAGACCCAGTACTTC; CDR3 protein: CASSFSDRGQETQYF
D gene: -; J gene: TRBJ1-2; V gene: TRBV19; CDR3 DNA: TGTGCCAGTAGTGCCGATCGTGCTATAGGCTACACCTTC; CDR3 protein: CASSADRAIGYTF
D gene: -; J gene: TRBJ1-1; V gene: TRBV7-8; CDR3 DNA: TGTGCCAGCAGCTTTAACCGGGGGAACACTGAAGCTTTCTTT; CDR3 protein: CASSFNRGNTEAFF
D gene: TRBD1; J gene: TRBJ2-7; V gene: TRBV5-4; CDR3 DNA: TGTGCCAGCAGCTTAGGGACAGCTTCCTACGAGCAGTACTTC; CDR3 protein: CASSLGTASYEQYF
D gene: -; J gene: TRBJ1-1; V gene: TRBV27; CDR3 DNA: TGTGCCAGCAGGTGGGGTGGGGGGGCGCCCACTGAAGCTTTCTTT; CDR3 protein: CASRWGGGAPTEAFF
D gene: -; J gene: TRBJ2-7; V gene: TRBV6-5; CDR3 DNA: TGTGCCAGCAATCAATTGACCACAGGGACGGGTGAGCAGTACTTC; CDR3 protein: CASNQLTTGTGEQYF
D gene: -; J gene: TRBJ2-3; V gene: TRBV13; CDR3 DNA: TGTGCCAGCAGCTTACTGGTGGCGACACACACAGATACGCAGTATTTT; CDR3 protein: CASSLLVATHTDTQYF
D gene: -; J gene: TRBJ2-1; V gene: TRBV5-4; CDR3 DNA: TGTGCCAGCAGCTTGTTCCAGCGGATCAATGAGCAGTTCTTC; CDR3 protein: CASSLFQRINEQFF
D gene: -; J gene: TRBJ1-1; V gene: TRBV7-2; CDR3 DNA: TGTGCCAGCAGCTTAGAGGCAGGGTCCTTCGCTGAAGCTTTCTTT; CDR3 protein: CASSLEAGSFAEAFF
D gene: -; J gene: TRBJ2-2; V gene: TRBV6-1; CDR3 DNA: TGTGCCAGCAGCGCAAAGACAGAAACCGGGGAGCTGTTTTTT; CDR3 protein: CASSAKTETGELFF
D gene: TRBD2; J gene: TRBJ2-7; V gene: TRBV19; CDR3 DNA: TGTGCCAGTAGCCCACCGGGACTAGCGGGAGGCTACGAGCAGTACTTC; CDR3 protein: CASSPPGLAGGYEQYF
D gene: TRBD1; J gene: TRBJ2-5; V gene: TRBV5-4; CDR3 DNA: TGTGCCAGCAGCAGGGACAGTGGAGAGACCCAGTACTTC; CDR3 protein: CASSRDSGETQYF
D gene: TRBD1; J gene: TRBJ2-3; V gene: TRBV9; CDR3 DNA: TGTGCCAGCAGCGGGGTGAGGGGGCAGGTAGATACGCAGTATTTT; CDR3 protein: CASSGVRGQVDTQYF
D gene: TRBD2; J gene: TRBJ2-7; V gene: TRBV13; CDR3 DNA: TGTGCCAGCAGCCCCCGGACTAGCGGGACCTCCTACGAGCAGTACTTC; CDR3 protein: CASSPRTSGTSYEQYF
D gene: TRBD2; J gene: TRBJ2-2; V gene: TRBV7-8; CDR3 DNA: TGTGCCAGCAGCTTCATGACTAGCGGGAATGGCGGGGAGCTGTTTTTT; CDR3 protein: CASSFMTSGNGGELFF
D gene: -; J gene: TRBJ2-2; V gene: TRBV11-2; CDR3 DNA: TGTGCCAGCAGCTTAGGGGGGGCCGGGGAGCTGTTTTTT; CDR3 protein: CASSLGGAGELFF
D gene: -; J gene: TRBJ2-7; V gene: TRBV2; CDR3 DNA: TGTGCCAGCAGTGATTCCTTGTACGAGCAGTACTTC; CDR3 protein: CASSDSLYEQYF
D gene: -; J gene: TRBJ1-3; V gene: TRBV9; CDR3 DNA: TGTGCCAGCAGCGTAGGCTGGGCTTCTGGAAACACCATATATTTT; CDR3 protein: CASSVGWASGNTIYF
D gene: TRBD1; J gene: TRBJ2-1; V gene: TRBV7-9; CDR3 DNA: TGTGCCAGCAGTCCAACGGCGGGCACAGGGGGCGTTCTCAATGAGCAGTTCTTC; CDR3 protein: CASSPTAGTGGVLNEQFF
D gene: -; J gene: TRBJ1-5; V gene: TRBV6-1; CDR3 DNA: TGTGCCAGCATTAAATCGCAGGGAAGCAATCAGCCCCAGCATTTT; CDR3 protein: CASIKSQGSNQPQHF
D gene: TRBD2; J gene: TRBJ2-1; V gene: TRBV9; CDR3 DNA: TGTGCCAGCAGCGTAGCGTCGGGAGGGGCGTACAATGAGCAGTTCTTC; CDR3 protein: CASSVASGGAYNEQFF
D gene: TRBD2; J gene: TRBJ2-3; V gene: TRBV7-9; CDR3 DNA: TGTGCCAGCAGCTTTCGGGGTAGCGGGACTAACCTCAGCGCAGATACGCAGTATTTT; CDR3 protein: CASSFRGSGTNLSADTQYF
D gene: -; J gene: TRBJ2-3; V gene: TRBV27; CDR3 DNA: TGTGCCAGCCCTAAGCGGGTATCCACGGATACGCAGTATTTT; CDR3 protein: CASPKRVSTDTQYF
D gene: TRBD2; J gene: TRBJ2-7; V gene: TRBV6-5; CDR3 DNA: TGTGCCAGCAGTTACGGGACTAGCGGATCCTACGAGCAGTACTTC; CDR3 protein: CASSYGTSGSYEQYF
D gene: TRBD2; J gene: TRBJ2-1; V gene: TRBV7-3; CDR3 DNA: TGTGCCAGCAGCTCTCGACTAGCGGGAGGGCCTGGTGAGCAGTTCTTC; CDR3 protein: CASSSRLAGGPGEQFF
D gene: TRBD1; J gene: TRBJ2-3; V gene: TRBV11-2; CDR3 DNA: TGTGCCAGCAGCTCCCAGGGACAGGGATTCACAGATACGCAGTATTTT; CDR3 protein: CASSSQGQGFTDTQYF
D gene: -; J gene: TRBJ2-3; V gene: TRBV5-1; CDR3 DNA: TGCGCCAGCAGCTTGAGGCGCCGAGGTAGCACAGATACGCAGTATTTT; CDR3 protein: CASSLRRRGSTDTQYF
D gene: -; J gene: TRBJ2-6; V gene: TRBV5-1; CDR3 DNA: TGCGCCAGCGGCCAGGAAGGTCTCTCTGGGGCCAACGTCCTGACTTTC; CDR3 protein: CASGQEGLSGANVLTF
D gene: TRBD2; J gene: TRBJ2-1; V gene: TRBV5-6; CDR3 DNA: TGTGCCAGCAGTTACTCGGGACTACTTGTCAATGAGCAGTTCTTC; CDR3 protein: CASSYSGLLVNEQFF
D gene: TRBD2; J gene: TRBJ2-1; V gene: TRBV10-1; CDR3 DNA: TGCGCCAGCAGTTATTCTAGCGGGAGAGGATTTGAGCAGTTCTTC; CDR3 protein: CASSYSSGRGFEQFF
D gene: TRBD1; J gene: TRBJ1-4; V gene: TRBV13; CDR3 DNA: TGTGCCAGCAGCCGGGACAGTGAAGAAAAACTGTTTTTT; CDR3 protein: CASSRDSEEKLFF
D gene: -; J gene: TRBJ1-6; V gene: TRBV7-9; CDR3 DNA: TGTGCCAGCAGCGGAGGGTTGAATTCACCCCTCCACTTT; CDR3 protein: CASSGGLNSPLHF
D gene: -; J gene: TRBJ2-3; V gene: TRBV7-9; CDR3 DNA: TGTGCCAGCGGCCGGGACACCGATACGCAGTATTTT; CDR3 protein: CASGRDTDTQYF
D gene: -; J gene: TRBJ1-2; V gene: TRBV5-6; CDR3 DNA: TGTGCCAGCAGCTCCCGTCTCGTAGGGGCGGATGGCTACACCTTC; CDR3 protein: CASSSRLVGADGYTF
D gene: TRBD1; J gene: TRBJ2-1; V gene: TRBV5-5; CDR3 DNA: TGTGCCAGCAGCTCCGGGACAGGGGCCAATGAGCAGTTCTTC; CDR3 protein: CASSSGTGANEQFF
D gene: TRBD1; J gene: TRBJ2-6; V gene: TRBV7-9; CDR3 DNA: TGTGCCAGCAGCTTGGGGACAGCTACTGGGGCCAACGTCCTGACTTTC; CDR3 protein: CASSLGTATGANVLTF
D gene: TRBD2; J gene: TRBJ2-7; V gene: TRBV6-5; CDR3 DNA: TGTGCCAGCAGTTACGTAGCGGGAGGGCCCTACGAGCAGTACTTC; CDR3 protein: CASSYVAGGPYEQYF
D gene: -; J gene: TRBJ1-2; V gene: TRBV2; CDR3 DNA: TGTGCCAGCAGTGCACCTTTAATTACAGGGCGAGTTAACTATGGCTACACCTTC; CDR3 protein: CASSAPLITGRVNYGYTF
D gene: TRBD1; J gene: TRBJ2-5; V gene: TRBV9; CDR3 DNA: TGTGCCAGCAGCCCGGATACAGGGGTCGGAGAGACCCAGTACTTC; CDR3 protein: CASSPDTGVGETQYF
D gene: -; J gene: TRBJ1-1; V gene: TRBV5-6; CDR3 DNA: TGTGCCAGCAGCCTGACGGGGACAAAGACGTCCGTTGAAGCTTTCTTT; CDR3 protein: CASSLTGTKTSVEAFF
D gene: -; J gene: TRBJ2-5; V gene: TRBV25-1; CDR3 DNA: TGTGCCAGCAGTGAATTACAGGGTCGCGGACAAGAGACCCAGTACTTC; CDR3 protein: CASSELQGRGQETQYF
D gene: TRBD1; J gene: TRBJ2-1; V gene: TRBV5-7; CDR3 DNA: TGTGCCAGCAGCTTCGGGACAGAAGACAATGAGCAGTTCTTC; CDR3 protein: CASSFGTEDNEQFF
D gene: -; J gene: TRBJ1-1; V gene: TRBV28; CDR3 DNA: TGTGCCACCCGGAGGGAGGACCAGCTTCTGAACACTGAAGCTTTCTTT; CDR3 protein: CATRREDQLLNTEAFF
D gene: TRBD2; J gene: TRBJ2-1; V gene: TRBV7-3; CDR3 DNA: TGTGCCAGCAGCTTAAGAGGGGCGGGAGGGTACAATGAGCAGTTCTTC; CDR3 protein: CASSLRGAGGYNEQFF
D gene: -; J gene: TRBJ2-2; V gene: TRBV2; CDR3 DNA: TGTGCCAGGACCCCGAGCGGACAGTTGAACACCGGGGAGCTGTTTTTT; CDR3 protein: CARTPSGQLNTGELFF
D gene: -; J gene: TRBJ2-1; V gene: TRBV6-5; CDR3 DNA: TGTGCCAGCAGAACGACACGCTCAACACAAAATGAGCAGTTCTTC; CDR3 protein: CASRTTRSTQNEQFF